This T cell receptor beta chain is from a study of OX40 agonist ivuxolimab in advanced cancers. Study-wide background: An anti-OX40 (CD134) antibody with agonistic activity, ivuxolimab, was administered to patients. Patients in dose escalation had liver, melanoma, kidney or head and neck cancers.

About this clone: Its specificity is unknown.

Clones were read by immunoSEQ multiplex PCR, and TCRdb kept only the in-frame ones, dropping some. The sample shows around 100,000 clones, about nine tenths of them seen only once. Autoimmune disease history or systemic immunosuppression disqualified patients. Overall study findings and caveats: Clones of CD4+ and CD8+ blood T cells grew by week 6 at doses of 0.1 to 3.0 mg/kg.

The specimen comprised CD4+ or CD8+ T cells sorted from blood, sampled in a trial of the OX40 agonist ivuxolimab. The sequence was obtained from an adult with an advanced solid tumor such as melanoma, head and neck, liver or kidney cancer.

In nucleotides, the CDR3 is TGTGCCAGCAGTCGACAGATGAGCTCCTACAATGAGCAGTTCTTC. Protein sequence: CASSRQMSSYNEQFF. V usage is TRBV7-3 and J usage is TRBJ2-1; a weak D match, TRBD1 (5 bases). CDR3 length: 15 residues. CDR1 and CDR2 (germline): SGHTA, FQGTGA. Trimming removed 6 bases from V and 0 bases from J, with 12 bases in between.